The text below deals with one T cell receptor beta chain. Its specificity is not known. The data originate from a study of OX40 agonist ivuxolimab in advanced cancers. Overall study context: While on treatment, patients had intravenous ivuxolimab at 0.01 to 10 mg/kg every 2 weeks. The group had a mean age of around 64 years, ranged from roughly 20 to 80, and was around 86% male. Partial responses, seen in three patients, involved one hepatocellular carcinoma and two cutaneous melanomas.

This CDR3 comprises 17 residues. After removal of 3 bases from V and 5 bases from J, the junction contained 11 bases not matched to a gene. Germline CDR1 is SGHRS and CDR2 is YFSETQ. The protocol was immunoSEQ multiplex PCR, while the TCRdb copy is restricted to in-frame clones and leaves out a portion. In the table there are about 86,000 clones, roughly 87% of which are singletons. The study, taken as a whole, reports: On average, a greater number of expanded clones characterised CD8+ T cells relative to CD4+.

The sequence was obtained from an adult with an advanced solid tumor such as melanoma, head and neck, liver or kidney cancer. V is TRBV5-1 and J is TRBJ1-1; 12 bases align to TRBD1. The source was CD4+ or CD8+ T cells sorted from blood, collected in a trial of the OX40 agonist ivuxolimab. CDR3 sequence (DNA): TGCGCCAGCAGCTCCGGGACAGGGGGCGCGTTTGGGACTGAAGCTTTCTTT. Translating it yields CASSSGTGGAFGTEAFF.